These T cell receptor beta chains were read from a single sample in a study of T cells in Graves' hyperthyroidism and ophthalmopathy. TCRdb itself ran the multiplex PCR reads through MiXCR, one entry per CDR3 protein. The table has under 650,000 distinct CDR3 sequences, about 16% seen once; the top ten hold around 4%. The specimen was blood. Receptors were obtained from a woman under 40 with Graves' hyperthyroidism. The CDR3 runs from the conserved cysteine through the conserved F or W. A D gene is named only where the DNA matches it firmly. Size is stated for part of the rows, as once, few or many counts, or as a class when the clone is expanded.

TRBJ2-3,TRBV11-3,many,NA,CASSMGRSTDTQYF,TGTGCCAGCAGCATGGGACGGTCCACAGATACGCAGTATTTT
TRBJ2-1,TRBV3-1,few,TRBD1,CASSQDDRGQNNEQFF,TGTGCCAGCAGCCAAGATGACAGGGGACAAAACAATGAGCAGTTCTTC
TRBJ2-1,TRBV24-1,NA,NA,CATSVLAGDEQFF,TGTGCCACCAGTGTACTAGCTGGAGATGAGCAGTTCTTC
TRBJ2-1,TRBV12-3/TRBV12-4,NA,NA,CVSSRGNEQFF,TGTGTCAGCAGTCGGGGTAATGAGCAGTTCTTC
TRBJ2-2,TRBV12-3/TRBV12-4,NA,NA,CASTSVVGVPGELFF,TGTGCCAGCACTTCAGTCGTCGGGGTCCCCGGGGAGCTGTTTTTT
TRBJ1-2,TRBV4-2,many,TRBD1,CASSHGQGPYGYTF,TGTGCCAGCAGCCATGGACAGGGTCCCTATGGCTACACCTTC
TRBJ2-1,TRBV27,NA,TRBD2,CASNGSPTSGGYNEQFF,TGTGCCAGCAATGGGTCCCCAACTAGCGGAGGTTACAATGAGCAGTTCTTC
TRBJ2-3,TRBV27,many,TRBD1,CASSRDRVPDTQYF,TGTGCCAGCAGCAGGGACAGGGTTCCAGATACGCAGTATTTT
TRBJ2-3,TRBV20-1,many,NA,CSATKQGLGTDTQYF,TGCAGTGCTACTAAACAGGGTTTGGGGACAGATACGCAGTATTTT
TRBJ2-4,TRBV2,many,NA,CASSRGNIQYF,TGTGCCAGCTCCAGGGGCAACATTCAGTACTTC
TRBJ1-5,TRBV6-1,few,TRBD1,CASAAGGNQPQHF,TGTGCCAGCGCGGCAGGGGGGAATCAGCCCCAGCATTTT
TRBJ1-2,TRBV12-3/TRBV12-4,many,NA,CASTESVNYGYTF,TGTGCCAGCACCGAGTCTGTTAACTATGGCTACACCTTC
TRBJ1-1,TRBV10-1,NA,NA,CASSELRGEAFF,TGCGCCAGCAGTGAGTTGAGGGGGGAAGCTTTCTTT
TRBJ1-1,TRBV11-2,many,TRBD1,CASSLRDRGFLNTEAFF,TGTGCCAGCAGCCTACGGGACAGGGGTTTCCTCAACACTGAAGCTTTCTTT
TRBJ1-2,TRBV27,NA,NA,CASSLSMTGYGYTF,TGTGCCAGCAGTCTCTCAATGACAGGATATGGCTACACCTTC
TRBJ2-1,TRBV28,once,TRBD2,CASSGLAGGLGNEQFF,TGTGCCAGCAGTGGACTAGCGGGAGGTCTGGGAAATGAGCAGTTCTTC
TRBJ2-1,TRBV12-5,many,NA,CASGLVIGVSYNEQFF,TGTGCTAGTGGTTTGGTAATAGGGGTCTCCTACAATGAGCAGTTCTTC
TRBJ1-5,TRBV20-1,many,NA,CSASWGASNQPQHF,TGCAGTGCTAGTTGGGGGGCGAGCAATCAGCCCCAGCATTTT
TRBJ2-1,TRBV5-4,few,TRBD2,CASSTRTSRLNEQFF,TGTGCCAGCAGCACCCGGACTAGTCGGCTCAATGAGCAGTTCTTC
TRBJ2-5,TRBV30,NA,TRBD1,CAWIPADRGYQETQYF,TGTGCCTGGATTCCAGCGGACAGGGGGTACCAAGAGACCCAGTACTTC
TRBJ1-1,TRBV7-9,few,NA,CASSFQFSTEAFF,TGTGCCAGCAGCTTCCAATTTTCCACTGAAGCTTTCTTT
TRBJ2-7,TRBV29-1,many,NA,CSVGRDLVYEQYF,TGCAGCGTCGGCCGGGACCTCGTATACGAGCAGTACTTC
TRBJ1-6,TRBV27,few,NA,CASSFGGGSPLHF,TGTGCCAGCAGTTTCGGGGGCGGATCACCCCTCCACTTT
TRBJ1-6,TRBV27,many,NA,CASSMTSLRDDNSPLHF,TGTGCCAGCAGTATGACATCCCTCCGGGACGATAATTCACCCCTCCACTTT
TRBJ1-1,TRBV7-2,NA,NA,CASSLVAAGNTEAFF,TGTGCCAGCAGCTTAGTCGCAGCGGGGAACACTGAAGCTTTCTTT
TRBJ1-2,TRBV15,NA,NA,CATSRDRGDPYGYTF,TGTGCCACCAGCAGAGATAGGGGGGACCCCTATGGCTACACCTTC
TRBJ2-5,TRBV28,few,NA,CASSFSDFQETQYF,TGTGCCAGCAGTTTCTCCGACTTCCAAGAGACCCAGTACTTC
TRBJ2-7,TRBV6-1,NA,NA,CASSELDGGLSYEQYF,TGTGCCAGCAGTGAGCTGGACGGGGGACTCTCCTACGAGCAGTACTTC
TRBJ2-1,TRBV30,many,TRBD2,CAWRLAGGPHEQFF,TGTGCCTGGAGATTAGCGGGAGGGCCGCATGAGCAGTTCTTC
TRBJ1-1,TRBV11-1,NA,NA,CASSLDRTVNTEAFF,TGTGCCAGCAGCTTAGATAGGACAGTGAACACTGAAGCTTTCTTT
TRBJ2-2,TRBV19,few,NA,CASSSRRNSPFYTGELFF,TGTGCCAGTAGTTCCCGAAGGAACAGCCCCTTTTACACCGGGGAGCTGTTTTTT
TRBJ2-7,TRBV29-1,NA,NA,CSVPGPSNEQYF,TGCAGCGTTCCGGGACCTTCGAACGAGCAGTACTTC
TRBJ2-5,TRBV20-1,many,NA,CRPLGQDQETQYF,TGCAGACCTCTCGGGCAGGACCAAGAGACCCAGTACTTC
TRBJ2-7,TRBV3-1,NA,NA,CASSLLGISSYEQYF,TGTGCCAGCAGCCTCTTGGGCATAAGCTCCTACGAGCAGTACTTC
TRBJ2-7,TRBV20-1,few,TRBD1,CSAAPGQGYEQYF,TGCAGTGCTGCACCGGGACAGGGTTACGAGCAGTACTTC
TRBJ1-1,TRBV29-1,few,NA,CSVDPGGTEAFF,TGCAGCGTTGATCCCGGAGGCACTGAAGCTTTCTTT
TRBJ1-1,TRBV28,many,NA,CASSLFGQGHTEAFF,TGTGCCAGCAGTTTATTCGGTCAGGGTCACACTGAAGCTTTCTTT
TRBJ1-1,TRBV20-1,NA,TRBD1,CSASPPTGDRTEAFF,TGCAGTGCTAGTCCCCCGACAGGGGATCGGACTGAAGCTTTCTTT